The entry below gives a single TCR beta chain sequence along with its context. No antigen is known for it. This entry belongs to a study of blood T cells in healthy people across ages. For every donor, a draw yielded 9.5 to 10 milliliters of peripheral blood. Extracted total RNA amounted to at least 6 micrograms for each sample. Sample-barcoded 5' priming and a J-beta primer mix drove a second PCR of about 6 to 12 cycles. TCRdb used MiXCR to reprocess the 5' RACE reads, holding one entry per CDR3 protein. Among hundreds of thousands of distinct CDR3 sequences listed, approximately 60% were seen once. Trimming removed 7 bases from V and 3 bases from J; junction bases left unmatched: 4. Germline CDR1 is SNHLY and CDR2 is FYNNEI. The length of the CDR3 is 13 residues. Whole-study findings and limits: Strongly correlated with naive T cell percentage was TCR beta diversity.

This chain connects TRBV2 to TRBJ2-5, with 8 bases fitting TRBD2. The specimen was blood. This receptor was obtained from a man aged 35 to 55 in good health. CDR3 sequence reads: CASTGLAKETQYF. CDR3 DNA sequence: TGTGCCAGCACCGGACTAGCTAAAGAGACCCAGTACTTC.